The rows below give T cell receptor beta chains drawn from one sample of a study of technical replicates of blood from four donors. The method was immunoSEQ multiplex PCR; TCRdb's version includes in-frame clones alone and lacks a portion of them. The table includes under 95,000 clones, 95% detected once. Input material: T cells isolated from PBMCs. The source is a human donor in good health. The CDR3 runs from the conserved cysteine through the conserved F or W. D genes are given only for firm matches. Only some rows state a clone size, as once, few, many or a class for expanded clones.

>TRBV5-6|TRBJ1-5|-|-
TGTGCCAGCAGCGTAACAGGGTACAATCAGCCCCAGCATTTT
CASSVTGYNQPQHF
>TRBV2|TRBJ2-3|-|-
TGTGCCAGCAAGACAGAGCCTAGCACAGATACGCAGTATTTT
CASKTEPSTDTQYF
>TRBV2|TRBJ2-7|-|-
TGTGCCAGCAGCGACCCCGGGACTCAGAGCTCCTACGAGCAGTACTTC
CASSDPGTQSSYEQYF
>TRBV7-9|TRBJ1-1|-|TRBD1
TGTGCCAGCAGCTTAGTACAGGGGATAGCTTTCTTT
CASSLVQGIAFF
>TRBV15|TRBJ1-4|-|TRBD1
TGTGCCACCAGCAGAGGACCGGGACAGGGTCGAGAAAAACTGTTTTTT
CATSRGPGQGREKLFF
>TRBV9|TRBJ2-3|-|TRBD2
TGTGCCAGCAGCGCAGACGCCCAGCGGGGTACAGATACGCAGTATTTT
CASSADAQRGTDTQYF
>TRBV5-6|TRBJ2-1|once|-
TGTGCCAGCAGCCCCCTTCTACGGGTACAAAATGAGCAGTTCTTC
CASSPLLRVQNEQFF
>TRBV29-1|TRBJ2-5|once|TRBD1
TGCAGCGTTTCCGGGACAGGGAATGGAGAGACCCAGTACTTC
CSVSGTGNGETQYF
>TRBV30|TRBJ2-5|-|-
TGTGCCTGGGGGGGGACTGTACAAGAGACCCAGTACTTC
CAWGGTVQETQYF
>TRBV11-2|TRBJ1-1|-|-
TGTGCCAGCAGCTTAGGTGGCGGGGGGCCTCTGAACACTGAAGCTTTCTTT
CASSLGGGGPLNTEAFF
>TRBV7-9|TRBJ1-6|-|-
TGTGCCAGCAGCTTACCGGGGGTGAATTCACCCCTCCACTTT
CASSLPGVNSPLHF
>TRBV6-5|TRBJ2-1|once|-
TGTGCCAGCAGTTACGCGGGATCCTACAATGAGCAGTTCTTC
CASSYAGSYNEQFF
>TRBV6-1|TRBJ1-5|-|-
TGTGCCAGCAGTCGCGAGGCCCAGCATTTT
CASSREAQHF
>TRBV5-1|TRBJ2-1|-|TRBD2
TGCGCCAGCAGCTTACGCCCGGGACTAGCGGGGGGTGCCTGGGGGCCCTACAATGAGCAGTTCTTC
CASSLRPGLAGGAWGPYNEQFF
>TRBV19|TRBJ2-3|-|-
TGTGCCAGTAGTATAGTGTTGGGGGACTCCACAGATACGCAGTATTTT
CASSIVLGDSTDTQYF
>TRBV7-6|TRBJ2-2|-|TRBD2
TGTGCCAGCAGCTTGGAAGCGGGGGCTGACACCGGGGAGCTGTTTTTT
CASSLEAGADTGELFF
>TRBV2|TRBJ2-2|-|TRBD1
TGTGCCAGCAGTATTCGATCGGGGACAGTCAACACCGGGGAGCTGTTTTTT
CASSIRSGTVNTGELFF